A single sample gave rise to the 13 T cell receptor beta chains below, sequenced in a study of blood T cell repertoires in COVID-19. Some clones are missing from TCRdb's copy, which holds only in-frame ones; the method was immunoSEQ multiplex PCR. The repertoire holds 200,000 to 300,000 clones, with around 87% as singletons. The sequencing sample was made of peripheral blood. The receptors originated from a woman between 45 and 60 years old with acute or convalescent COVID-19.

The CDR3: CASSQRHLQGGVGYEQYF. In DNA form, the CDR3 reads TGTGCCAGCAGCCAAAGACACCTGCAGGGTGGGGTGGGCTACGAGCAGTACTTC. The rearrangement links TRBV3-1 (or the pseudogene TRBV3-2) to TRBJ2-7; D perhaps matches TRBD1 (5 bases). CDR1 is LGHDT, CDR2 YNNKEL, per germline (reference sequence). The CDR3 contains 18 residues. Trimming took 2 bases from V and 3 from J, leaving 23 bases between them.

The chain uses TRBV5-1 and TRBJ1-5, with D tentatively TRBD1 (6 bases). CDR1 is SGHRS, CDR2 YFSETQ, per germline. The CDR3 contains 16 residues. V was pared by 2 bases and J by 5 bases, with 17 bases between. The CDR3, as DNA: TGCGCCAGCAGCTTCCACCCACAGGGCCCCGATCAGCCCCAGCATTTT. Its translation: CASSFHPQGPDQPQHF.

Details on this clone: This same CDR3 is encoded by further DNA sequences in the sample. The CDR3 spells CASSSSSTDTQYF. CDR3 coding DNA: TGCGCCAGCAGCTCAAGCAGCACAGATACGCAGTATTTT. The chain uses TRBV5-1 and TRBJ2-3; D gene uncertain. The V gene lost 3 bases and the J gene lost 0 bases, with 5 bases spanning the gap. The CDR3 is 13 residues long. The V gene's germline CDR1 is SGHRS and CDR2 YFSETQ.

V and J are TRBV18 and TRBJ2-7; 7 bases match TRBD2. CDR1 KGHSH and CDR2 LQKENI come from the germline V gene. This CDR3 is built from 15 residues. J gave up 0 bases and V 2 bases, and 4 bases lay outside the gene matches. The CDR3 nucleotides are TGTGCCAGCTCACCATCGGCTAGCGGCTCCTACGAGCAGTACTTC. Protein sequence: CASSPSASGSYEQYF. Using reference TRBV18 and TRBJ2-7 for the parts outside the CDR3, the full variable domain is NAGVMQNPRHLVRRRGQEARLRCSPMKGHSHVYWYRQLPEEGLKFMVYLQKENIIDESGMPKERFSAEFPKEGPSILRIQQVVRGDSAAYFCASSPSASGSYEQYFGPGTRLTVT.

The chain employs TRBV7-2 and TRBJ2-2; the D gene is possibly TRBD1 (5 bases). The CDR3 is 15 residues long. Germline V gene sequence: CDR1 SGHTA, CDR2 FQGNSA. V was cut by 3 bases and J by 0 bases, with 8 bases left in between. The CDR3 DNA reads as TGTGCCAGCAGCTTTTACAGGTCGAACACCGGGGAGCTGTTTTTT. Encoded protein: CASSFYRSNTGELFF.

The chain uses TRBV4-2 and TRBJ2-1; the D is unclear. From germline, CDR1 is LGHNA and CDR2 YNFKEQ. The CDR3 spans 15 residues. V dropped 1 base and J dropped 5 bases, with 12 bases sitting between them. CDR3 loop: CASSQVIRLDNEQFF. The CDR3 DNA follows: TGTGCCAGCAGCCAAGTTATCCGGCTAGACAATGAGCAGTTCTTC.

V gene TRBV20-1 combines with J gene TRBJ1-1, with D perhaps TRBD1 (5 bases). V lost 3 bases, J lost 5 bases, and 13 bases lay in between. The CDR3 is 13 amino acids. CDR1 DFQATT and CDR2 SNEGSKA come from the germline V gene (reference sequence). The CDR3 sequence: CSASPQGRTEAFF. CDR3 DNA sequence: TGCAGTGCTAGTCCGCAGGGTAGGACTGAAGCTTTCTTT.

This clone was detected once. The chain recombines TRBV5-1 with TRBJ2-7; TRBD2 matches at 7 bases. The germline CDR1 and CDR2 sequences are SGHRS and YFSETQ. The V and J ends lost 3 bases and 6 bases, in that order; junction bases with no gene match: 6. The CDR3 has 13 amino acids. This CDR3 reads CASSSDGEGEQYF. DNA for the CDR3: TGCGCCAGCAGCTCCGACGGGGAGGGCGAGCAGTACTTC.

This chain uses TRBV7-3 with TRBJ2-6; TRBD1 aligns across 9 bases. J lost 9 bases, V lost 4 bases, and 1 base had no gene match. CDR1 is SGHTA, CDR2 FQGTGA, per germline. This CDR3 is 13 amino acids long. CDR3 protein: CASSSGQGNVLTF. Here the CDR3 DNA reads TGTGCCAGCAGCTCGGGACAGGGCAACGTCCTGACTTTC. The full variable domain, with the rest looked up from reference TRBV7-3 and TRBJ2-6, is GAGVSQTPSNKVTEKGKYVELRCDPISGHTALYWYRQSLGQGPEFLIYFQGTGAADDSGLPNDRFFAVRPEGSVSTLKIQRTERGDSAVYLCASSSGQGNVLTFGAGSRLTVL.

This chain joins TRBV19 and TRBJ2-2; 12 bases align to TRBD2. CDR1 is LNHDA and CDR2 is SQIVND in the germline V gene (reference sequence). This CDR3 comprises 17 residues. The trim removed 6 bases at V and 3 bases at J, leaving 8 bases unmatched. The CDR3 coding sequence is TGTGCCAGTAGACCGGGACTAGCGGGTCCCTACACCGGGGAGCTGTTTTTT. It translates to CASRPGLAGPYTGELFF.

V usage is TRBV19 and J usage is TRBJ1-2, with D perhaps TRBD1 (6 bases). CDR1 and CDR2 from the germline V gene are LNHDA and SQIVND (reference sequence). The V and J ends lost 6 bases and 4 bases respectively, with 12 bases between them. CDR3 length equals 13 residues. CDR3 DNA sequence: TGTGCCAGTAGCAAAACAGGGTCCTATGGCTACACCTTC. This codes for CASSKTGSYGYTF.

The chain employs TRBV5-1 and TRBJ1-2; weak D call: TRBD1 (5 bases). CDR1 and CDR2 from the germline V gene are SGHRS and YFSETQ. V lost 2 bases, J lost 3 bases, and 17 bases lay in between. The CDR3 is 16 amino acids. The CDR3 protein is CASSFSSSQGDYGYTF. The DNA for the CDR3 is TGCGCCAGCAGCTTCTCTTCTTCGCAGGGTGACTATGGCTACACCTTC.

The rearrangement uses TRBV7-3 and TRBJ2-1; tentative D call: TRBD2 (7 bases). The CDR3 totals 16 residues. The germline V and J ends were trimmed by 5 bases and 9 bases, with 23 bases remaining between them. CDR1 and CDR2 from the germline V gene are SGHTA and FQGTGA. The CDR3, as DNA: TGTGCCAGCAGCCTACACAGGGAGGCTAGCGGTGGTGAGCAGTTCTTC. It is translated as CASSLHREASGGEQFF.